This T cell receptor beta chain is from a study of radiation and T cells in renal cell carcinoma. Study-wide results and caveats: No pretreatment tumor biopsies were available for baseline clonotypes.

Time point here: blood 4 weeks post-SBRT, at nephrectomy. Treatment here: 15 Gy SBRT to primary tumor, nephrectomy 4 weeks later. Nephrectomy followed 15 Gy stereotactic body radiation by 4 weeks. Clear cell pathology was present in this patient's renal cell carcinoma. Sequencing used immunoSEQ multiplex PCR; TCRdb keeps in-frame clones, though not all of them. The sample has around 170,000 clones; roughly nine tenths are singletons. Trimming stripped 7 bases from V and 4 bases from J, with 13 bases between. This CDR3 is 13 amino acids long. The germline V gene encodes CDR1 MNHEY and CDR2 SVGAGI. Worth noting for this clone: Its target is unknown.

This chain connects TRBV6-5 to TRBJ1-2; D remains ambiguous. The receptor's source is a woman in her 50s with renal cell carcinoma. The specimen comprised blood, sampled from a patient whose treatment included radiotherapy and nephrectomy. The CDR3 DNA reads TGTGCCAGCACCCCTCGGGTGGGCTATGGCTACACCTTC. Protein sequence: CASTPRVGYGYTF.